The 19 T cell receptor beta chains given below trace back to one sample, sequenced in a study of cytomegalovirus exposure and HLA in healthy donors. Here immunoSEQ multiplex PCR was the method, and the copy in TCRdb shows in-frame clones only, minus some. Of more than 200,000 clones listed, about 90% were seen once; the top ten hold 9.5% to 15%. The specimen was PBMCs. The receptors come from a man between 18 and 35 years old in good health and CMV-seropositive.

The gene calls are TRBV29-1 and TRBJ1-2, with a weak D call TRBD1 (5 bases). Germline V gene sequence: CDR1 SQVTM, CDR2 ANQGSEA. V dropped 6 bases and J dropped 7 bases, with 12 bases sitting between them. CDR3 length equals 11 residues. The CDR3: CSVRGAGGYTF. Here the CDR3 DNA reads TGCAGCGTGCGGGGCGCGGGTGGCTACACCTTC.

This clone has at least ten counts. The chain joins TRBV2 to TRBJ2-7; D is ambiguous. Germline lookup yields CDR1 SNHLY and CDR2 FYNNEI. V was trimmed by 6 bases and J by 2 bases, leaving 14 bases between them. This CDR3 contains 14 residues. The CDR3 here is CASRDLTATYEQYF. Written as DNA, the CDR3 is TGTGCCAGCAGAGACCTTACAGCTACCTACGAGCAGTACTTC.

Remarks on this clone: The identical CDR3 is also encoded by other nucleotide sequences in the sample. V is TRBV10-3 and J is TRBJ1-2; a weak D match, TRBD1 (6 bases). The V end lost 6 bases, the J end lost 2 bases, and 10 bases lay between the germline ends. The germline V gene has CDR1 ENHRY and CDR2 SYGVKD. The CDR3 is 13 amino acids. The CDR3 here is CAISEGGNYGYTF. The DNA of the CDR3 is TGTGCCATCAGCGAGGGGGGGAACTATGGCTACACCTTC.

V is TRBV6-1 and J is TRBJ2-7; TRBD1 agrees at 8 bases. The CDR3 is 17 amino acids. Germline values: CDR1 MNHNS, CDR2 SASEGT. Trimming at V came to 1 base and at J to 3 bases, leaving 11 bases not matched to a gene. The CDR3 region has the DNA TGTGCCAGCAGTGAAGACAGGGGGGAGCTCGGTGTCTACGAGCAGTACTTC. Its protein product is CASSEDRGELGVYEQYF.

This clone was seen a single time. V usage is TRBV29-1 and J usage is TRBJ2-1, with 10 bases that match TRBD1. Germline trimming cut 7 bases from V and 3 bases from J; bases unmatched to any gene: 6. Germline V gives CDR1 SQVTM, CDR2 ANQGSEA. The CDR3 is 14 residues long. As DNA, the CDR3 is TGCAGCGGCACCGGGACAGGGGACTACAATGAGCAGTTCTTC. Encoded protein: CSGTGTGDYNEQFF.

This clone was seen only once. The V call is TRBV9, the J call TRBJ2-7, with 7 bases aligning to TRBD1. The CDR3 sequence is 16 residues long. Germline CDR1 reads SGDLS; CDR2 reads YYNGEE. Trimming removed 0 bases from V and 2 bases from J; junction bases left unmatched: 8. CDR3 sequence: CASSVGLDRRPYEQYF. CDR3 DNA sequence: TGTGCCAGCAGCGTAGGACTGGACAGGCGGCCCTACGAGCAGTACTTC.

The chain carries TRBV27 and TRBJ2-1; D is possibly TRBD1 (5 bases). Looked up from germline, CDR1 is MNHEY and CDR2 is SMNVEV (reference sequence). The CDR3 spans 15 residues. V lost 5 bases and J 2 bases, leaving 13 bases between the germline ends. The chain's CDR3 is CASSPSEGAYNEQFF. DNA for the CDR3: TGTGCCAGCAGTCCGTCGGAAGGGGCCTACAATGAGCAGTTCTTC.

This chain joins TRBV5-1 and TRBJ2-7, with 7 positions matching TRBD1. The V segment lost 4 bases and the J segment 1 base; nucleotides outside the gene matches: 11. The CDR3 runs 16 residues. Germline V gene data show CDR1 as SGHRS and CDR2 as YFSETQ. CDR3 residues: CASSPGPGGISYEQYF. The DNA of the CDR3 is TGCGCCAGCAGCCCCGGGCCAGGGGGAATATCCTACGAGCAGTACTTC.

V usage is TRBV28 and J usage is TRBJ1-4; D uncertain. CDR3 length: 13 residues. Germline V gene sequence: CDR1 MDHEN, CDR2 SYDVKM. The V end was cut by 5 bases, the J end by 0 bases, with 4 bases between. CDR3 sequence (DNA): TGTGCCAGCAGTATTGCAACTAATGAAAAACTGTTTTTT. Its translation: CASSIATNEKLFF.

V and J are TRBV10-3 and TRBJ1-5; 9 positions match TRBD1. Germline V gives CDR1 ENHRY, CDR2 SYGVKD. The V and J ends lost 0 bases and 7 bases, in that order; junction bases with no gene match: 16. This CDR3 has 19 residues. CDR3 region: CAISESSLSTGGRGQPQHF. CDR3 coding DNA: TGTGCCATCAGTGAGTCGAGTTTAAGCACAGGGGGCCGAGGGCAGCCCCAGCATTTT.

V usage is TRBV6-5 and J usage is TRBJ1-2, with 9 nucleotides matching TRBD1. The V gene's germline CDR1 is MNHEY and CDR2 SVGAGI. The CDR3 covers 14 residues. J gave up 2 bases and V 3 bases, and 1 base lay outside the gene matches. The CDR3 protein is CASSYGTGNYGYTF. As DNA, the CDR3 is TGTGCCAGCAGTTATGGGACAGGGAACTATGGCTACACCTTC.

The chain couples TRBV9 to TRBJ2-5, with unresolved D. The CDR3 covers 14 residues. Trimming took 3 bases from V and 7 from J, leaving 16 bases between them. The germline V gene encodes CDR1 SGDLS and CDR2 YYNGEE. The CDR3 DNA follows: TGTGCCAGCAGCGCGGACCTAAACCCCCGGACCCAGTACTTC. Its protein is CASSADLNPRTQYF.

This clone was seen only once. The chain joins TRBV5-4 to TRBJ2-3, with D maybe TRBD1 (6 bases). Germline CDR1 reads SGHNT; CDR2 reads YYREEE (reference sequence). This CDR3 comprises 14 residues. V was clipped by 4 bases and J by 2 bases, with 11 bases between them. CDR3 coding DNA: TGTGCCAGCAGCCAGGGGTGGGACACAGATACGCAGTATTTT. Its protein is CASSQGWDTDTQYF.

This chain joins TRBV19 and TRBJ1-1; tentative D call: TRBD1 (5 bases). V lost 7 bases, J lost 3 bases, and 21 bases lay in between. The CDR3 is made up of 16 amino acids. The germline CDR1 and CDR2 sequences are LNHDA and SQIVND (reference sequence). The CDR3 sequence: CASTRYGGEVHTEAFF. The CDR3 nucleotides read TGTGCCAGTACTCGGTATGGGGGGGAGGTCCACACTGAAGCTTTCTTT.

The genes are TRBV6-1 and TRBJ2-7; D gene uncertain. The germline V and J ends were trimmed by 1 base and 4 bases, with 14 bases remaining between them. The CDR3 runs to 15 residues. Per the germline V gene, CDR1 is MNHNS and CDR2 is SASEGT. The CDR3 sequence is CASSEDESRVYEQYF. The CDR3, as DNA: TGTGCCAGCAGTGAAGATGAGTCTAGAGTGTACGAGCAGTACTTC.

V gene TRBV7-8 combines with J gene TRBJ1-1; the D gene is possibly TRBD1 (5 bases). V lost 2 bases to trimming and J lost 0 bases, with 10 bases between them. The CDR3 is 15 residues long. Per germline, CDR1 SGHVS and CDR2 FQNEAQ. CDR3 sequence reads: CASSLTTVMNTEAFF. The CDR3 DNA follows: TGTGCCAGCAGCTTAACGACAGTAATGAACACTGAAGCTTTCTTT.

The chain joins TRBV2 to TRBJ2-5; 8 nucleotides line up with TRBD2. From germline, CDR1 is SNHLY and CDR2 FYNNEI. CDR3 length: 15 amino acids. The trim removed 2 bases at V and 5 bases at J, leaving 7 bases unmatched. The chain's CDR3 is CASSENTGGWETQYF. CDR3 nucleotides: TGTGCCAGCAGTGAAAATACGGGAGGGTGGGAGACCCAGTACTTC.

This clone was picked up one time. The chain is built from TRBV18 and TRBJ2-3; 7 bases agree with TRBD1. CDR1 is KGHSH, CDR2 LQKENI, per germline. The CDR3 loop spans 15 amino acids. With 3 bases clipped from V and 0 bases from J, the junction kept 3 bases outside the gene matches. CDR3 DNA sequence: TGTGCCAGCTCACCGCGGACAGGCAGCACAGATACGCAGTATTTT. Protein: CASSPRTGSTDTQYF. The whole variable domain, filled in from reference TRBV18 and TRBJ2-3, reads NAGVMQNPRHLVRRRGQEARLRCSPMKGHSHVYWYRQLPEEGLKFMVYLQKENIIDESGMPKERFSAEFPKEGPSILRIQQVVRGDSAAYFCASSPRTGSTDTQYFGPGTRLTVL.

This chain links TRBV4-3 with TRBJ1-4; D is uncertain. The V gene's germline CDR1 is LGHNA and CDR2 YSLEER. The CDR3 totals 13 residues. V lost 0 bases and J lost 8, with 7 bases in between. The CDR3 loop reads CASSQELDEKLFF. CDR3 DNA: TGCGCCAGCAGCCAAGAATTGGACGAAAAACTGTTTTTT.